The rows below give T cell receptor beta chains drawn from one sample of a study of blood T cell repertoires in COVID-19. Using immunoSEQ multiplex PCR, the repertoire was profiled, and TCRdb retains in-frame clones only, with some absent. Of hundreds of thousands of clones in the sample, about 90% were seen once. Sequenced input: peripheral blood. These TCRs come from a woman aged 18-30 years with acute or convalescent COVID-19. Each CDR3 is given without its conserved first and last residue. Each record gives: J gene, V gene, CDR3 protein.

>TRBJ1-5|TRBV3-1/TRBV3-2
ASSYSGQPQH
>TRBJ2-6|TRBV4-1
ASSHQGWGANVLT
>TRBJ1-1|TRBV6-2/TRBV6-3
ASSYPRTGGIGTEAF
>TRBJ1-1|TRBV28
ASSPGTGNTEAF
>TRBJ1-5|TRBV6-5
ASSYSRLYSNQPQH
>TRBJ2-7|TRBV5-1
ASSLGALPGQGSYEQY
>TRBJ1-1|TRBV9
ASSAAGTGNTEAF
>TRBJ1-2|TRBV5-6
ASSLVWPGDGGYT
>TRBJ1-4|TRBV3-1/TRBV3-2
ASSQRGTNEKLF
>TRBJ2-3|TRBV9
ASSVDGGSEDTQY
>TRBJ2-7|TRBV12-3/TRBV12-4
ASSLAVRYEQY
>TRBJ2-7|TRBV30
AWRTGHLSIHPYEQY
>TRBJ1-1|TRBV18
ASSRQDTEAF
>TRBJ2-7|TRBV7-8
ASTSGGISYEQY
>TRBJ2-7|TRBV5-1
ASSLAGGSGEQY
>TRBJ2-7|TRBV4-2
ASSQEGNPMISYEQY
>TRBJ1-5|TRBV28
ASTSDRVGFRNQPQH
>TRBJ1-3|TRBV6-5
ASSYSTSQAGTIY
>TRBJ1-1|TRBV10-2
ASSDKGASTEAF
>TRBJ1-6|TRBV21-1
ASTPAVRQVGSYNSPLH
>TRBJ1-2|TRBV29-1
SVWTGAYGYT
>TRBJ1-1|TRBV7-9
ATSRGYTEAF
>TRBJ1-2|TRBV5-1
ASSSPGQPSLGT
>TRBJ1-3|TRBV4-3
ASSQDRPGDTIY
>TRBJ2-7|TRBV6-6
ASSYQPGQATYEQY
>TRBJ1-2|TRBV5-1
ASSTEVNYGYT
>TRBJ2-1|TRBV7-9
ASSLDRWARGNEQF
>TRBJ1-1|TRBV9
ASSPRQGAMHTEAF
>TRBJ2-2|TRBV12-5
ASGFGTEYSVSNTGELF
>TRBJ2-5|TRBV3-1/TRBV3-2
ASSYTGKETQY
>TRBJ2-7|TRBV30
AWTLQGYEQY
>TRBJ1-1|TRBV2
ASSGVGANTEAF
>TRBJ2-1|TRBV2
ASTGQGIVDEQF
>TRBJ2-7|TRBV14
ASSQDLGSVYEQY
>TRBJ1-4|TRBV6-2/TRBV6-3
ASSYEGINEKLF
>TRBJ1-1|TRBV13
ASSKGHLNTEAF
>TRBJ2-6|TRBV7-9
ASSLNGKIRVLT
>TRBJ2-3|TRBV7-9
ASSFGQGVTDTQY
>TRBJ2-1|TRBV4-2
ASSQAVNYPYNEQF
>TRBJ1-5|TRBV6-5
ASSRREDQPQH
>TRBJ1-1|TRBV6-4
ASSDGQGHTEAF
>TRBJ2-3|TRBV19
ASSSPAGGGTDTQY
>TRBJ1-5|TRBV7-6
ASSPTGGGGQPQH
>TRBJ1-1|TRBV29-1
SVEKGARNTEAF
>TRBJ2-6|TRBV5-1
ASSLAITGATGANVLT
>TRBJ1-2|TRBV7-2
ASRADRGPSGGYT
>TRBJ2-3|TRBV24-1
ATSEQTGRSTDTQY
>TRBJ1-2|TRBV27
ASRPPGGPPNYGYT
>TRBJ1-2|TRBV18
ASSPPDPYGYT
>TRBJ2-6|TRBV13
ASSLAGGPGANVLT
>TRBJ2-3|TRBV7-2
ASSLGSSTDTQY
>TRBJ2-2|TRBV24-1
ATSDAGLRALF
>TRBJ1-1|TRBV5-1
ASSFRGTEAF